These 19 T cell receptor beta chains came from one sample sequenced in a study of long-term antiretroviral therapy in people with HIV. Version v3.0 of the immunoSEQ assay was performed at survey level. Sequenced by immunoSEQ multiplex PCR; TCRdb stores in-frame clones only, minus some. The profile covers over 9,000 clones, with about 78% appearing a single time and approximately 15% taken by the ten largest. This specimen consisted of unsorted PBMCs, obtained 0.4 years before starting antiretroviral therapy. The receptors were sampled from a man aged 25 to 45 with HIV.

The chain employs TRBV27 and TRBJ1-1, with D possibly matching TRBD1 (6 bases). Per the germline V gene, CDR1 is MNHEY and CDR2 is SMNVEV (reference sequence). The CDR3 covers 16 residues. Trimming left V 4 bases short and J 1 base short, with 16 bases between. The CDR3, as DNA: TGTGCCAGCAGTTCAAGCCAGGGACATTCGAACACTGAAGCTTTCTTT. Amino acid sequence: CASSSSQGHSNTEAFF.

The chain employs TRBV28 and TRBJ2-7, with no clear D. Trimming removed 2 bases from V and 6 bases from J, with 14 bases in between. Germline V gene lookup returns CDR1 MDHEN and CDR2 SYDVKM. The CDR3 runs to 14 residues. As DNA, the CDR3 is TGTGCCAGCAGTTTAGCAGGTCCCGTCTTCGAGCAGTACTTC. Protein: CASSLAGPVFEQYF.

In DNA form, the CDR3 reads TGTGCCAGTACAGAATCAAGGGGGACGTATGAGCAGTTCTTC. Translation gives CASTESRGTYEQFF. The chain couples TRBV19 to TRBJ2-1, with D perhaps TRBD1 (6 bases). The V gene's germline CDR1 is LNHDA and CDR2 SQIVND (reference sequence). The CDR3 is 14 residues long. V dropped 7 bases and J dropped 8 bases, with 18 bases sitting between them.

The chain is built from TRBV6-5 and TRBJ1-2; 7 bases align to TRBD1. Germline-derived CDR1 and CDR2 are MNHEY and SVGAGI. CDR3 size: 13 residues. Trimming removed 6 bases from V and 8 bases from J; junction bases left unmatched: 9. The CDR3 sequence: CASSLIQGGGYTF. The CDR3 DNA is TGTGCCAGCAGCCTAATACAAGGGGGCGGCTACACCTTC.

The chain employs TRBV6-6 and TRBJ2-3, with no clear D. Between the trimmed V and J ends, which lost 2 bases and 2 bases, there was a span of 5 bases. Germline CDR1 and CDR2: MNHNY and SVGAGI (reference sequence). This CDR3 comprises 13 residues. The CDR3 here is CASSYPPTDTQYF. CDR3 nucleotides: TGTGCCAGCAGTTACCCACCCACAGATACGCAGTATTTT.

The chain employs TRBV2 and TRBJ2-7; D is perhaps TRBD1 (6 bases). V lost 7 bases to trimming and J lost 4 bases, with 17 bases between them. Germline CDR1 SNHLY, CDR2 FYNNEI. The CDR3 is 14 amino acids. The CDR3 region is CASMSNRVPYEQYF. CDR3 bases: TGTGCCAGCATGTCGAACAGGGTCCCATACGAGCAGTACTTC.

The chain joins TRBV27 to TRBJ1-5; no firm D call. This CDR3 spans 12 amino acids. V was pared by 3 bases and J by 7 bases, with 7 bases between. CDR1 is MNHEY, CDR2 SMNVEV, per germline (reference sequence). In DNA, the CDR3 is TGTGCCAGCAGTTTCGTCGGACAGCCCCAGCATTTT. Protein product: CASSFVGQPQHF.

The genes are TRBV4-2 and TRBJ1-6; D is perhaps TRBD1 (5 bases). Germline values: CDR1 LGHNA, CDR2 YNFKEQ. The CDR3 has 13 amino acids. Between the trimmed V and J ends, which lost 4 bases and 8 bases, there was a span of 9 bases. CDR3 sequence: CASSPSRDSPLHF. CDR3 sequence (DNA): TGTGCCAGCAGCCCTTCCAGGGATTCACCCCTCCACTTT.

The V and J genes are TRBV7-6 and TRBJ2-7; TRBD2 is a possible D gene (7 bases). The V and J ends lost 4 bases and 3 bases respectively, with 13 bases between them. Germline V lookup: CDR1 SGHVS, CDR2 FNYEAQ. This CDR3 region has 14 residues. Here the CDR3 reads CASSSSGGLYEQYF. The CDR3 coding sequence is TGTGCCAGCAGCTCCTCGGGGGGCCTCTACGAGCAGTACTTC.

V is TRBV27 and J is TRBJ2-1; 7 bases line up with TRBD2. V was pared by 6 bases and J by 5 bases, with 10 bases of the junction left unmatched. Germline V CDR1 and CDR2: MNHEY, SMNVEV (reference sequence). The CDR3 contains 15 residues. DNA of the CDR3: TGTGCCAGCAGCCTCCCCAGTGGGACTAACAATGAGCAGTTCTTC. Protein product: CASSLPSGTNNEQFF.

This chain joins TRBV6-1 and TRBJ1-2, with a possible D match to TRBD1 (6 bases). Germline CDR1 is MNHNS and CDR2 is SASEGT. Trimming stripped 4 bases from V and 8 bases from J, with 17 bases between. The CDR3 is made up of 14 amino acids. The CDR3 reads CASSADRRGIGYTF. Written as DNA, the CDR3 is TGTGCCAGCAGTGCGGACAGACGGGGGATCGGCTACACCTTC.

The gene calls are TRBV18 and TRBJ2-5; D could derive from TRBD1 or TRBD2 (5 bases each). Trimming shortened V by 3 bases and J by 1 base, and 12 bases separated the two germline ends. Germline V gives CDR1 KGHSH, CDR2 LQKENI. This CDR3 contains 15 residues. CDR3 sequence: CASSPWSGAQETQYF. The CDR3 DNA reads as TGTGCCAGCTCACCGTGGTCCGGGGCCCAAGAGACCCAGTACTTC.

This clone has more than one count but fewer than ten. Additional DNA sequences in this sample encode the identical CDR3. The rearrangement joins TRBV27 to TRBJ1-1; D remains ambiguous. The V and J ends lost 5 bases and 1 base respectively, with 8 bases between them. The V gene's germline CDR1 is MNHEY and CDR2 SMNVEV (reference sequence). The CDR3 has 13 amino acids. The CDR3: CASSLGRNTEAFF. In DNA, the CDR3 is TGTGCCAGCAGTCTCGGACGGAACACTGAAGCTTTCTTT.

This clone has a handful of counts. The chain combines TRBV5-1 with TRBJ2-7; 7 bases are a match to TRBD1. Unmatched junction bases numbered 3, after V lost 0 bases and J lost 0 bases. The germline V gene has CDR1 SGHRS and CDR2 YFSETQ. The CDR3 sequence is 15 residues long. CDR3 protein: CASSLATGNSYEQYF. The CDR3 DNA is TGCGCCAGCAGCTTGGCGACAGGGAACTCCTACGAGCAGTACTTC.

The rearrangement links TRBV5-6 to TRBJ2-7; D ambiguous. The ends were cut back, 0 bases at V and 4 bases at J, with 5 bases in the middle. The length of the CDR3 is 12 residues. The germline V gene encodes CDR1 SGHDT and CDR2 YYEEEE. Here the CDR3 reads CASSLAEYEQYF. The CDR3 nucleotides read TGTGCCAGCAGCTTGGCGGAGTACGAGCAGTACTTC.

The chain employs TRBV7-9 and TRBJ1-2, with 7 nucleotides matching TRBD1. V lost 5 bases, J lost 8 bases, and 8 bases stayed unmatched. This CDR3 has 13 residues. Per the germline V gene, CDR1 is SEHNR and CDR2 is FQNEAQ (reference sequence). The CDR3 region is CASSPGGAVGYTF. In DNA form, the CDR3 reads TGTGCCAGCAGCCCAGGGGGTGCGGTCGGCTACACCTTC.

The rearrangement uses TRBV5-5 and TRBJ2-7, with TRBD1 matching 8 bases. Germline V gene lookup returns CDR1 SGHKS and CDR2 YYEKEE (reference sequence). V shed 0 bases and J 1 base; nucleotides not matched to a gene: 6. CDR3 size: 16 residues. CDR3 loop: CASSLGHGTGSYEQYF. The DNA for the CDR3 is TGTGCCAGCAGCTTGGGGCACGGGACAGGTTCCTACGAGCAGTACTTC.

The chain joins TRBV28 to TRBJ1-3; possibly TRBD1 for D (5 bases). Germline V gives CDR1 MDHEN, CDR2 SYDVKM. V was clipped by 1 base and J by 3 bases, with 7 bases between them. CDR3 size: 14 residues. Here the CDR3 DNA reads TGTGCCAGCAGTTTATCAGGGTTTGGAAACACCATATATTTT. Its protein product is CASSLSGFGNTIYF.

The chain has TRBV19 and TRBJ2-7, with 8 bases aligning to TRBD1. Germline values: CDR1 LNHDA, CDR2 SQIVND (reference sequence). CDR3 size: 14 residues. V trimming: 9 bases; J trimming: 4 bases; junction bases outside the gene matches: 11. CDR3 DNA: TGTGCCAGCAGCCCGCCGACAGGGGATTACGAGCAGTACTTC. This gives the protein CASSPPTGDYEQYF.